This T cell receptor (beta chain) was profiled in a study of T cell changes during pregnancy in multiple sclerosis. This CDR3 is 18 amino acids long. Trimming took 5 bases from V and 1 from J, leaving 23 bases between them. Germline V gene sequence: CDR1 SGHTA, CDR2 FQGNSA. The data were produced by immunoSEQ multiplex PCR, yet TCRdb's version contains in-frame clones alone and is incomplete. There are 75,000 to 95,000 clones in the sample; 91% occur only once, and 1.5% to 2% lies in the top ten. This specimen consisted of peripheral blood, obtained in the first trimester of pregnancy. This TCR was sampled from a female donor in good health, enrolled as a control in a pregnancy study. The rearrangement joins TRBV7-2 to TRBJ1-1, with a possible D match to TRBD1 (6 bases). The CDR3 spells CASSLKRLQGRGNTEAFF. The DNA of the CDR3 is TGTGCCAGCAGCCTTAAGAGATTACAGGGCAGGGGGAACACTGAAGCTTTCTTT.